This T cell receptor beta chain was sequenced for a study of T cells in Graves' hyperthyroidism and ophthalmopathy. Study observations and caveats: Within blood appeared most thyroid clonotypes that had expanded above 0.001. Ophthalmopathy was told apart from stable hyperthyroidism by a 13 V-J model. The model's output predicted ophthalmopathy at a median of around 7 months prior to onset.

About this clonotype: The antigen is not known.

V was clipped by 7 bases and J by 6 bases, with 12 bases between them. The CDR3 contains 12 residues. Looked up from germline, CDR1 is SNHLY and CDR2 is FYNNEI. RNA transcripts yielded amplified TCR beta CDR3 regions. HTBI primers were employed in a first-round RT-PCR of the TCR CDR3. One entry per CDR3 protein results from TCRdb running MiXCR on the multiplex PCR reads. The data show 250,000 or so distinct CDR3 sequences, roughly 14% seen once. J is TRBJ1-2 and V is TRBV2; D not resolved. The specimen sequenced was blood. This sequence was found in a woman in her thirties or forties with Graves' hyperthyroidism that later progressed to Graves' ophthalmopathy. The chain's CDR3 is CASIERVNGYTF. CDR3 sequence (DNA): TGTGCCAGCATAGAAAGGGTTAATGGCTACACCTTC. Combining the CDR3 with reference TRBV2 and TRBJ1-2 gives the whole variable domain EPEVTQTPSHQVTQMGQEVILRCVPISNHLYFYWYRQILGQKVEFLVSFYNNEISEKSEIFDDQFSVERPDGSNFTLKIRSTKLEDSAMYFCASIERVNGYTFGSGTRLTVV.